This T cell receptor (beta chain) was obtained from a study of follicular helper T cells after annual influenza vaccination. Time point given: 2013-2014 season, 7 days after vaccination. Trimming took 3 bases from V and 5 from J, leaving 16 bases between them. This CDR3 comprises 15 residues. Germline CDR1 is LNHDA and CDR2 is SQIVND (reference sequence). Profiled with immunoSEQ multiplex PCR; TCRdb holds only in-frame clones, not every one. In the table there are 9,000 to 10,000 clones, about 86% of which are singletons. The V gene is TRBV19, the J gene TRBJ2-5, with D possibly TRBD1 on 5 matching bases. The TCR was taken from an adult who received the influenza vaccine. The source material was CXCR5- memory CD4+ T cells sorted from blood, sampled 7 days after influenza vaccination. This CDR3 reads CASSIGAAGLETQYF. CDR3 sequence (DNA): TGTGCCAGTAGTATTGGGGCCGCAGGGTTGGAGACCCAGTACTTC.